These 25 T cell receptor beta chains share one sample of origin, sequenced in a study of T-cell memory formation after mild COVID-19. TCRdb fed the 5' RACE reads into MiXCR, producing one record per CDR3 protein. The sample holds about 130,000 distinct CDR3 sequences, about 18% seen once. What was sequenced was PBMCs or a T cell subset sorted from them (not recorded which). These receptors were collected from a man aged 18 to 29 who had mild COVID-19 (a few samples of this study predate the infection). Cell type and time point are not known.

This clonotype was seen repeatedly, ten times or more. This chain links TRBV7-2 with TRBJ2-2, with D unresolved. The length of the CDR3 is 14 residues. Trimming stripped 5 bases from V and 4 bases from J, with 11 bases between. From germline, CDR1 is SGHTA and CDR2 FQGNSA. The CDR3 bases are TGTGCCAGCAGCGCGCGTCCCGCCACCGGGGAGCTGTTTTTT. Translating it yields CASSARPATGELFF.

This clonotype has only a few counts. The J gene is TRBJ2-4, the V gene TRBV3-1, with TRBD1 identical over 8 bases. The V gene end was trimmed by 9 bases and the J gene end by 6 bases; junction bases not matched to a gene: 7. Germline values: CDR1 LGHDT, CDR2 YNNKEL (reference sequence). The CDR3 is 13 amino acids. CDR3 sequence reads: CARPGQGGNIQYF. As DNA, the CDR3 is TGTGCCAGGCCCGGACAGGGCGGAAACATTCAGTACTTC.

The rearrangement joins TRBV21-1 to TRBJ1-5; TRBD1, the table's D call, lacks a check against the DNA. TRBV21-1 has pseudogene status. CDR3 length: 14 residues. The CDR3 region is CASSTRSYNQPQHF. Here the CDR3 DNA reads TGTGCCAGCAGCACCCGGAGTTACAATCAGCCCCAGCATTTT.

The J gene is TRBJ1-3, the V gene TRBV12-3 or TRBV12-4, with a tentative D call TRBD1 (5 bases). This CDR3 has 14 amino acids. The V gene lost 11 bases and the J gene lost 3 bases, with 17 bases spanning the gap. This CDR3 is CAGGRAPLGNTIYF. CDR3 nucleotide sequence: TGTGCCGGGGGAAGGGCGCCGCTTGGAAACACCATATATTTT.

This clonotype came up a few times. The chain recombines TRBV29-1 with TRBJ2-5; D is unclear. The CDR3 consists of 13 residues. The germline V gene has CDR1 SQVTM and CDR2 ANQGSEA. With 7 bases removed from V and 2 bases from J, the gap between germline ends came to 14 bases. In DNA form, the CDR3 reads TGCAGCGCCGCGGACGGATTTCAAGAGACCCAGTACTTC. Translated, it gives CSAADGFQETQYF.

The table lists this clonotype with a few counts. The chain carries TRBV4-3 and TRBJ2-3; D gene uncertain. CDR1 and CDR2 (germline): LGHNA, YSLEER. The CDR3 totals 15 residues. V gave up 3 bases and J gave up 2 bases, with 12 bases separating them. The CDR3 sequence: CASSQGGSITDTQYF. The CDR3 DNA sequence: TGCGCCAGCAGCCAGGGCGGATCTATCACAGATACGCAGTATTTT.

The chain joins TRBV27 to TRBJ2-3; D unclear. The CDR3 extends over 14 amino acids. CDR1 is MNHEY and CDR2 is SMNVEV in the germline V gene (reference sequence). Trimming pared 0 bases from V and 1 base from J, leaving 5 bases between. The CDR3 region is CASSLSKGTDTQYF. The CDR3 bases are TGTGCCAGCAGTTTATCGAAAGGCACAGATACGCAGTATTTT.

Written as DNA, the CDR3 is TGTGCCAGCAGTTTCACCGGGTCTCCAGGGGATACGCAGTATTTT. It specifies CASSFTGSPGDTQYF. The chain couples TRBV12-3 or TRBV12-4 to TRBJ2-3, with D tentatively TRBD1 (5 bases). This CDR3 is built from 15 residues. The V gene lost 3 bases and the J gene lost 6 bases, with 16 bases spanning the gap.

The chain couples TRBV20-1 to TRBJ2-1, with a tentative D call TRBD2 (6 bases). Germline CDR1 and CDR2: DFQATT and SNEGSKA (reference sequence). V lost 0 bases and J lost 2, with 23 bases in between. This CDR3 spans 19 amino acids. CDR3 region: CSARDLPSVVAGPYNEQFF. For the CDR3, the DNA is TGCAGTGCTAGAGACCTTCCCTCAGTAGTTGCGGGACCCTACAATGAGCAGTTCTTC.

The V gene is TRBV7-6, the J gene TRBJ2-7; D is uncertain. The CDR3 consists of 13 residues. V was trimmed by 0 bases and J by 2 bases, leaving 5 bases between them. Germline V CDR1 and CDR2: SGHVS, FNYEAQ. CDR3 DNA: TGTGCCAGCAGCTTAGCGGCGACCTACGAGCAGTACGTC. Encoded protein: CASSLAATYEQYV.

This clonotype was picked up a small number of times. CDR3 amino acids: CASSSTGLHNSPLHF. The CDR3 DNA is TGCGCCAGCAGCTCGACAGGGCTCCATAATTCACCCCTCCACTTT. V is TRBV5-1 and J is TRBJ1-6; 7 bases are shared with TRBD1. V was pared by 3 bases and J by 5 bases, with 5 bases of the junction left unmatched. Germline CDR1 is SGHRS and CDR2 is YFSETQ. The CDR3 loop spans 15 amino acids.

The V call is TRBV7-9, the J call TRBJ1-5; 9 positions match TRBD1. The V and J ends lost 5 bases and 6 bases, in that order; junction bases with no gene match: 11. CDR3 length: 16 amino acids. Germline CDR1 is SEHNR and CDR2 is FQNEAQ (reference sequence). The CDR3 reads CASSAHGTGLGQPQHF. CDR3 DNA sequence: TGTGCCAGCAGCGCACACGGGACAGGGCTTGGTCAGCCCCAGCATTTT.

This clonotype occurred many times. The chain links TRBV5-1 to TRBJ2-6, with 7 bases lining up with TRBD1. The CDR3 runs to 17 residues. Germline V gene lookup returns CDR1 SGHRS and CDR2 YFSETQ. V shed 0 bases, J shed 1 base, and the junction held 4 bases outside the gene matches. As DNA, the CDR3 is TGCGCCAGCAGCTTGGGACAGGGTGGGTCTGGGGCCAACGTCCTGACTTTC. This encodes CASSLGQGGSGANVLTF.

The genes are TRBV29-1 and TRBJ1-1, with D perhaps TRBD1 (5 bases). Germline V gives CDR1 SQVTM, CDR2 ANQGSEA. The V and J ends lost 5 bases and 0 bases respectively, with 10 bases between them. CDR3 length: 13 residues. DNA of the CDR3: TGCAGCGTTCGGGACCGTATGAACACTGAAGCTTTCTTT. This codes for CSVRDRMNTEAFF.

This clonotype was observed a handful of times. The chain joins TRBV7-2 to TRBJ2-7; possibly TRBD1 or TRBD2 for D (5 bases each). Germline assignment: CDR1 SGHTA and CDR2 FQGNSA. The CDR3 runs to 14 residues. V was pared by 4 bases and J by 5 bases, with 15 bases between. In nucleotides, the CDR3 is TGTGCCAGCAGCTCTACCGGGGCCCCCGACGAGCAGTACTTC. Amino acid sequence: CASSSTGAPDEQYF.

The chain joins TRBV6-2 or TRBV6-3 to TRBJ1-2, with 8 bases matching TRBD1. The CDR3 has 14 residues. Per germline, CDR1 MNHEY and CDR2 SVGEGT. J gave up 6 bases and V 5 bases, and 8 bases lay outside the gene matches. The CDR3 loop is CASSNRQGSHGYTF. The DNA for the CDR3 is TGTGCCAGCAGTAACCGACAGGGGAGTCATGGCTACACCTTC.

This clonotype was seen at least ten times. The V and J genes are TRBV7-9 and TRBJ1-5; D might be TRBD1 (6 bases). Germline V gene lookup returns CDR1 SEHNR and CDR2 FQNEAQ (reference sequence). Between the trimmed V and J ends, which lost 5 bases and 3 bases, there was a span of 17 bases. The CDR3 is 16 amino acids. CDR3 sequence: CASSPGRGVNNQPQHF. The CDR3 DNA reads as TGTGCCAGCAGCCCCGGGAGGGGGGTCAACAATCAGCCCCAGCATTTT.

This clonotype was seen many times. In DNA form, the CDR3 reads TGTGCCAGCAGGGGGGGGGACACCGGGGAGCTGTTTTTT. As protein: CASRGGDTGELFF. The J gene is TRBJ2-2, the V gene TRBV7-3, with 7 bases matching TRBD2. The CDR3 loop spans 13 amino acids. Looked up from germline, CDR1 is SGHTA and CDR2 is FQGTGA. After removal of 6 bases from V and 3 bases from J, the junction contained 1 base not matched to a gene. Variable domain in full (rest from reference TRBV7-3 and TRBJ2-2): GAGVSQTPSNKVTEKGKYVELRCDPISGHTALYWYRQSLGQGPEFLIYFQGTGAADDSGLPNDRFFAVRPEGSVSTLKIQRTERGDSAVYLCASRGGDTGELFFGEGSRLTVL.

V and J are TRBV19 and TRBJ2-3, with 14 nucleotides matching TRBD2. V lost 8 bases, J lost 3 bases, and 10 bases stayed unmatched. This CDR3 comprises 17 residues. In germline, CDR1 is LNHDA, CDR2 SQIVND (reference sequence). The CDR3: CASEKAGLAGVTDTQYF. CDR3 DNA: TGTGCCAGTGAAAAGGCGGGACTAGCGGGGGTTACAGATACGCAGTATTTT.

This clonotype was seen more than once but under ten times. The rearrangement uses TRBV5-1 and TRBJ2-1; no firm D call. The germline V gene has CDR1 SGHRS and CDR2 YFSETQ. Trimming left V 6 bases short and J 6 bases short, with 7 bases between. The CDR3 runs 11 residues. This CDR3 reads CASKAINEQFF. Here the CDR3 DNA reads TGCGCCAGCAAGGCTATCAATGAGCAGTTCTTC.

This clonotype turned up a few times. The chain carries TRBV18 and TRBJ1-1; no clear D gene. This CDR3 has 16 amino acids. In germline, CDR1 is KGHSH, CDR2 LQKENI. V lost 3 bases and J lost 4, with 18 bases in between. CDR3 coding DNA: TGTGCCAGCTCACCTTTCGAGGAGGGAATTCGCACTGAAGCTTTCTTT. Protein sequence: CASSPFEEGIRTEAFF.

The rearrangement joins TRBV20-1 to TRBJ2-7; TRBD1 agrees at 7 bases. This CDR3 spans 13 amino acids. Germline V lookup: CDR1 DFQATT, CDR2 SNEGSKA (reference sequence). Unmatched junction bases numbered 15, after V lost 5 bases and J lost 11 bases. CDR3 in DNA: TGCAGTGCTCACAGGGGTGGACGGGACGCGAAGTACTTC. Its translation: CSAHRGGRDAKYF.

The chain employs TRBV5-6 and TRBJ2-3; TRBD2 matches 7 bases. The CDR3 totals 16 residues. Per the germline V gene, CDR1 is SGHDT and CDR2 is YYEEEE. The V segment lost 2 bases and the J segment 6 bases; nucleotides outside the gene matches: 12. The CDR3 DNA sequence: TGTGCCAGCAGCTTCTATTTGACTAGCTCTCGTGATACGCAGTATTTT. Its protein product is CASSFYLTSSRDTQYF.

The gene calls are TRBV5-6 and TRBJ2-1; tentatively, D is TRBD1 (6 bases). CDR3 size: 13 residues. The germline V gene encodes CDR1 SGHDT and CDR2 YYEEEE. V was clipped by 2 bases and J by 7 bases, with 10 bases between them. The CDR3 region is CASSFSRGNEQFF. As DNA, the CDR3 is TGTGCCAGCAGCTTTTCCAGGGGAAATGAGCAGTTCTTC.

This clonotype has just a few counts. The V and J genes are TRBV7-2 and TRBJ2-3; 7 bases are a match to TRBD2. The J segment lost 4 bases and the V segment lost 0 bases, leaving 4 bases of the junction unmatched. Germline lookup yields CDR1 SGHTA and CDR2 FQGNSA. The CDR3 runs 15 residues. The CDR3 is CASSLAGGRADTQYF. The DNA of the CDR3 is TGTGCCAGCAGCTTAGCCGGGGGGAGGGCAGATACGCAGTATTTT.